This T cell receptor beta chain was retrieved from a study of T cell responses to AZD1222 COVID-19 vaccine. Whole-study findings and limits: Just a handful of AZD1222 recipients tested seropositive at baseline.

Note on this clone: Its target is unknown.

This CDR3 contains 18 residues. Trimming took 6 bases from V and 5 from J; bases not matched to a gene: 16. CDR1 is KGHSH, CDR2 LQKENI, per germline. Sequencing was performed with immunoSEQ multiplex PCR; in TCRdb, only in-frame clones are kept and a portion is missing. The top ten hold approximately 5% of the sample, which has approximately 150,000 clones, more than 70% seen once. The source was peripheral blood, collected 28 days after the second AZD1222 dose. The chain is built from TRBV18 and TRBJ2-2; TRBD1 matches at 9 bases. The receptor's source is an adult who received the AZD1222 COVID-19 vaccine. Here the CDR3 DNA reads TGTGCCAGCTCCCAAAATCCCGGGACAGGGTTGAGAACCGGGGAGCTGTTTTTT. Its translation is CASSQNPGTGLRTGELFF.